This T cell receptor (beta chain) was captured in a study of T cell responses to AZD1222 COVID-19 vaccine. Germline assignment: CDR1 KGHDR and CDR2 SFDVKD. There are 16 residues in the CDR3. Trimming cost V 5 bases and J 6 bases; bases outside gene matches: 10. Only in-frame clones appear in the TCRdb table, and some are missing; sequencing was by immunoSEQ multiplex PCR. In the table there are 120,000 or so clones, around 92% of which are singletons. The source is an adult in good health. The chain recombines TRBV24-1 with TRBJ2-1; 9 bases fit TRBD1. The sample in question was peripheral blood, obtained on day 0 of AZD1222 vaccination. The CDR3 sequence is CATSALGQGDRNEQFF. The CDR3 nucleotides are TGTGCCACCAGTGCCTTGGGACAGGGAGATCGCAATGAGCAGTTCTTC.